This T cell receptor beta chain originates from a study of blood T cell repertoires in COVID-19 (dated by TCRdb to about 2020). Notes on the research overall: Samples covering the acute and convalescent phases of COVID-19 were provided by collaborators in the United States, Italy and Spain. The sample metadata nearly always contained a de-identified subject ID, COVID-19 status, age in years and sex. The samples were drawn from two sources: the first 160 participants of the ongoing ImmuneRACE study, and about 1,300 subjects contributed by 6 global collaborators. The dataset comprised deeply sampled blood TCRbeta repertoires from subjects exposed to, actively infected with, or recovered from COVID-19. The repertoires were made available in a free public database intended to serve as a resource for research on the immune response to SARS-CoV-2. Where available, HLA class I and class II types were taken from metadata supplied by the sample provider and were not determined by assay-based typing. The material from the prospective study consisted of cDNA or gDNA derived from T cells, B-cell-depleted T cells, or PBMCs.

TCRbeta CDR3 regions were amplified from genomic DNA by means of the immunoSEQ Assay, a bias-controlled multiplex PCR. For the original study's pipeline: Within the assay, amplification of reference gene primers was used to estimate how many nucleated cells each sample contained. Sequence reads were collapsed and filtered to measure the absolute abundance of every unique TCRbeta CDR3 rearrangement. For each sample, productive Simpson clonality was calculated by taking the square root of Simpson's diversity index across productive rearrangements. As stored in TCRdb, this immuneACCESS dataset retains in-frame rearrangements with V and J assigned. A fraction of the clones does not appear; measured against another copy, unresolved V genes explain less than half of the discrepancy, and the remainder lacks a known reason. For V, J and clone size, that table is used; D and trimming come from the DNA. Within this sample are under 300,000 clones, with approximately 91% of them counted one time only. Approximately 1% of the sample goes to the ten largest clones.

Participants in the prospective study were aged roughly 18 to 100 years, lived in approximately 26 United States geographic areas, and enrolled through a virtual design. In the prospective study, participants were assigned to cohorts based on the clinical history participants reported in a screening survey and a study questionnaire. Recovered participants in ImmuneRACE Cohort 3 were defined by two consecutive negative NP/OP PCR tests, clearance by a healthcare professional, or resolution of symptoms. In the prospective study, mobile phlebotomists collected whole blood, serum and a nasopharyngeal or oropharyngeal swab from each participant. Additional blood draws and questionnaires over a 2-month period could optionally be provided by prospective study participants. Blood samples from the prospective study were shipped frozen or at room temperature prior to DNA extraction. The study at large found these results: How much clinical and demographic metadata was included differed by source and by participant, and the metadata was provided uncurated.

With regard to this clone: The specificity of this receptor is unknown. One base away there is no much larger clone; base qualities are not given.

Trimming at the junction amounts to 0 bases on V and 7 bases on J, and the germline ends lie 6 bases apart. CDR1 and CDR2 are drawn from the germline V gene (reference sequence): GTSNPN, SVGIG. The CDR3 has 12 amino acids, counting the end cysteine and phenylalanine. The only DNA kept is the CDR3, 36 bases in frame from the first base. The chain couples TRBV30 to TRBJ1-4; a confident D gene designation cannot be given. The source material was PBMCs or T cells enriched from blood (not recorded which). The clonotype originates from a woman aged 25 to 39 who had recovered from COVID-19. The nucleotides read TGTGCCTGGAGTGTAGTCAGTGAAAAACTGTTTTTT. This yields the protein CAWSVVSEKLFF.